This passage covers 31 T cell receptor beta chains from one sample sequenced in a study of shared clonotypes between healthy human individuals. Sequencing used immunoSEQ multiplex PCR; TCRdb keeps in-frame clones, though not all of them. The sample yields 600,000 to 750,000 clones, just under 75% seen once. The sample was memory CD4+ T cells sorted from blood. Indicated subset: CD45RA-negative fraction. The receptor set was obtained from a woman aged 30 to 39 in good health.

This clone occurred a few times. The chain's CDR3 is CASRSVVDEQFF. DNA of the CDR3: TGTGCCAGCAGGTCGGTTGTGGATGAGCAGTTCTTC. The chain has TRBV6-6 and TRBJ2-1; D not certain. V was cut by 6 bases and J by 8 bases, with 11 bases left in between. The V gene's germline CDR1 is MNHNY and CDR2 SVGAGI (reference sequence). The CDR3 consists of 12 residues.

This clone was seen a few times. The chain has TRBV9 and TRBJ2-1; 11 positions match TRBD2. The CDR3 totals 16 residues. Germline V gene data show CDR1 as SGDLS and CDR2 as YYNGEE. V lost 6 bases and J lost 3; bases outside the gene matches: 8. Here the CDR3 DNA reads TGTGCCAGCACCCGAACTAGCGGGGGTGGCTACAATGAGCAGTTCTTC. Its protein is CASTRTSGGGYNEQFF.

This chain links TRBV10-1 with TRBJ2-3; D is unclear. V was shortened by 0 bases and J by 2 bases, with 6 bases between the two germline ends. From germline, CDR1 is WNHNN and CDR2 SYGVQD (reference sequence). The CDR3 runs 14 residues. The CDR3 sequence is CASSESRPTDTQYF. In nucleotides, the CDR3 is TGCGCCAGCAGTGAGTCTAGGCCCACAGATACGCAGTATTTT.

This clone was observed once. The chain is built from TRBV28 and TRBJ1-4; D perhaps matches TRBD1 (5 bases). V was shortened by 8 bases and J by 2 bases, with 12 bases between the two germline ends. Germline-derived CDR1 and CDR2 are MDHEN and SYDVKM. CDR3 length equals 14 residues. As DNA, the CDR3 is TGTGCCAGCGCCTGGGGGGTGACTAATGAAAAACTGTTTTTT. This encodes CASAWGVTNEKLFF.

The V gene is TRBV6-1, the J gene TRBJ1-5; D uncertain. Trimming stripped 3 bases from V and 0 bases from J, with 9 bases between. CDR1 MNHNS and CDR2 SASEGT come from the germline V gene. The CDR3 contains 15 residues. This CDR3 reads CASSETVNSNQPQHF. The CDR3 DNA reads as TGTGCCAGCAGTGAGACGGTAAATAGCAATCAGCCCCAGCATTTT.

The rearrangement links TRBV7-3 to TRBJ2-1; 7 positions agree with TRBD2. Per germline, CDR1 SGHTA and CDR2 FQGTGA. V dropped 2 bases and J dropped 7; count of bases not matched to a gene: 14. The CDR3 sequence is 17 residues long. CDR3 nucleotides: TGTGCCAGCAGCTTATTAGGACTAGGAGAGGGAATTAATGAGCAGTTCTTC. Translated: CASSLLGLGEGINEQFF.

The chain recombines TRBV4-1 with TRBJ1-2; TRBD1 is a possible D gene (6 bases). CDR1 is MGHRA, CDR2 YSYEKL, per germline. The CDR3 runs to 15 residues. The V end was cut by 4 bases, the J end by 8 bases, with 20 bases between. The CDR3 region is CASSPTFREGEGYTF. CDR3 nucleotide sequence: TGCGCCAGCAGCCCTACCTTTAGAGAGGGGGAAGGCTACACCTTC.

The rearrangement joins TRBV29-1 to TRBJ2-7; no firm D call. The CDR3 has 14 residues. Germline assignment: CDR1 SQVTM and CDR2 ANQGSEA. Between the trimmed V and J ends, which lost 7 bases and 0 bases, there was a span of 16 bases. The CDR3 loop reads CSALTSVNSYEQYF. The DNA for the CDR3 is TGCAGCGCCTTGACATCCGTTAACTCCTACGAGCAGTACTTC.

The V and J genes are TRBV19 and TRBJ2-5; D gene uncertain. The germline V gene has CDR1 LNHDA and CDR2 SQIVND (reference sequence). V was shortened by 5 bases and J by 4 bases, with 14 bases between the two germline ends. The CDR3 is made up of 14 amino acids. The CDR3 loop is CASSRAVYGETQYF. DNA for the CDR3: TGTGCCAGTAGTCGCGCGGTTTACGGAGAGACCCAGTACTTC.

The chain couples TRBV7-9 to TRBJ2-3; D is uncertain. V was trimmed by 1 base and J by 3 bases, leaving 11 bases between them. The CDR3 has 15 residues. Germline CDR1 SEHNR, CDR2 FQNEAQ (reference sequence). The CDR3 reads CASSLEGIGTDTQYF. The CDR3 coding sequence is TGTGCCAGCAGCTTAGAAGGGATAGGAACAGATACGCAGTATTTT. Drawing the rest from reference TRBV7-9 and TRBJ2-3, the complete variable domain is DTGVSQNPRHKITKRGQNVTFRCDPISEHNRLYWYRQTLGQGPEFLTYFQNEAQLEKSRLLSDRFSAERPKGSFSTLEIQRTEQGDSAMYLCASSLEGIGTDTQYFGPGTRLTVL.

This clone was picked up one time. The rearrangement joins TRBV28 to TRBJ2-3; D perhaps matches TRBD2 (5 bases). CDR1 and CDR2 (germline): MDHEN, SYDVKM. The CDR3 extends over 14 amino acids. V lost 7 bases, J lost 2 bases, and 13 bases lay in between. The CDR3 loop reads CASTLSRVTDTQYF. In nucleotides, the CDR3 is TGTGCCAGCACCCTGTCGAGGGTCACAGATACGCAGTATTTT.

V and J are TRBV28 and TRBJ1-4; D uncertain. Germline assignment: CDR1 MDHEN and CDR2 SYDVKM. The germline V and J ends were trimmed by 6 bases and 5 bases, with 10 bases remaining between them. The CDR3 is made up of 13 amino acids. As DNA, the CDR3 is TGTGCCAGCAGATCGGCACAAAATGAAAAACTGTTTTTT. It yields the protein CASRSAQNEKLFF.

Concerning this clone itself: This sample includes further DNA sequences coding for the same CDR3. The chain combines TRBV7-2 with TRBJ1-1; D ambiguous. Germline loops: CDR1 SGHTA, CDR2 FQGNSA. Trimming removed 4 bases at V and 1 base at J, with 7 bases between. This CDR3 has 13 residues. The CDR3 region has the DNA TGTGCCAGCAGCTCACAACGGAACACTGAAGCTTTCTTT. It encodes CASSSQRNTEAFF.

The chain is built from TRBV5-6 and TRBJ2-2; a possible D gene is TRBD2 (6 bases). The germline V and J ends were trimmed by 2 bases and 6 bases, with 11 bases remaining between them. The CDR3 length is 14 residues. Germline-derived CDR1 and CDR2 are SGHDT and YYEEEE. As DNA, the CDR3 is TGTGCCAGCAGCTTCACAGCGGGCCCCGGGGAGCTGTTTTTT. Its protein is CASSFTAGPGELFF.

The CDR3 spells CASSLETGVSNQPQHF. Written as DNA, the CDR3 is TGTGCCAGCAGCTTAGAGACAGGGGTTAGCAATCAGCCCCAGCATTTT. The rearrangement uses TRBV7-8 and TRBJ1-5; 8 nucleotides align to TRBD1. CDR1 and CDR2 (germline): SGHVS, FQNEAQ. V lost 1 base, J lost 0 bases, and 2 bases stayed unmatched. The CDR3 runs to 16 residues.

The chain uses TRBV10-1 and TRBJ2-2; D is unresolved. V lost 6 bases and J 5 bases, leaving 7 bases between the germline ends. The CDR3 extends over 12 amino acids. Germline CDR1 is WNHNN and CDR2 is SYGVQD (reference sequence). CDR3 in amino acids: CASSHGTGELFF. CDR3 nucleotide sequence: TGCGCCAGCAGCCATGGGACCGGGGAGCTGTTTTTT.

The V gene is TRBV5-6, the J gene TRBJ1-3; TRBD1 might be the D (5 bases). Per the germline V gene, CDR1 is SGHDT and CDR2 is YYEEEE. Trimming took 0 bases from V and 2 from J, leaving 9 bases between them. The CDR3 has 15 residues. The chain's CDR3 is CASSLGRDPGNTIYF. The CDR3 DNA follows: TGTGCCAGCAGCTTGGGCAGGGACCCTGGAAACACCATATATTTT.

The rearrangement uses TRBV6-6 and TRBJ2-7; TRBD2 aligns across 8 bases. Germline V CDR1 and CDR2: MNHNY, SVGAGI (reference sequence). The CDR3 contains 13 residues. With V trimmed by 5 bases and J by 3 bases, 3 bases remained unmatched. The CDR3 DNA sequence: TGTGCCAGCAGTGCCGGGACTAGCTACGAGCAGTACTTC. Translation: CASSAGTSYEQYF.

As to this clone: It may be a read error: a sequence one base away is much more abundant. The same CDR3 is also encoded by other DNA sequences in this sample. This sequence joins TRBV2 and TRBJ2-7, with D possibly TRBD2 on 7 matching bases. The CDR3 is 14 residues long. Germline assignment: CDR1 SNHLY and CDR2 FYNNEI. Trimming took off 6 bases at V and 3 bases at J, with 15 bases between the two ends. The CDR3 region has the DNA TGTGCCAGCAGCGAAAGGGGGACTAACTACGAGCAGTACTTC. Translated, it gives CASSERGTNYEQYF.

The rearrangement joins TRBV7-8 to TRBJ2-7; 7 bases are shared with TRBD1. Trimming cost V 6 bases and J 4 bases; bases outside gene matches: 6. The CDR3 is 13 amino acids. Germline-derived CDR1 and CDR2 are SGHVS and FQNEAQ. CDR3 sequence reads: CASRPGQIYEQYF. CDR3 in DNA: TGTGCCAGCAGACCGGGACAGATTTACGAGCAGTACTTC.

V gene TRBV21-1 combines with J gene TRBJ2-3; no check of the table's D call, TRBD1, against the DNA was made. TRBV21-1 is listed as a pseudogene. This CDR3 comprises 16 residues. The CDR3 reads CASSKPQGDGTDTQYF. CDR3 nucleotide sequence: TGTGCCAGCAGCAAACCCCAGGGGGATGGCACAGATACGCAGTATTTT.

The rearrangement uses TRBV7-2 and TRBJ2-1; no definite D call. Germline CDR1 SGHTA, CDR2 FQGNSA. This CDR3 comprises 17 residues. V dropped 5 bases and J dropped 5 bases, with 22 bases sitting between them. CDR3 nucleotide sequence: TGTGCCAGCAGCCCTGATAGTCTCTCCCTGAGGAACAATGAGCAGTTCTTC. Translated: CASSPDSLSLRNNEQFF.

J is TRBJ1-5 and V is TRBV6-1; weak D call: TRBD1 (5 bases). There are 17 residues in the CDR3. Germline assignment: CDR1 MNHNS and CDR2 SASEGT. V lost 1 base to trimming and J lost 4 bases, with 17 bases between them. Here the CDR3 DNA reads TGTGCCAGCAGTGAAGGGAGGCGACAGCCACTGAATCAGCCCCAGCATTTT. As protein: CASSEGRRQPLNQPQHF.

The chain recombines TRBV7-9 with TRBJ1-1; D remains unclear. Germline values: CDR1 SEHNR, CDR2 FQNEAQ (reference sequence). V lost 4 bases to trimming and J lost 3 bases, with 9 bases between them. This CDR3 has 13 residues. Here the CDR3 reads CASSSQTDTEAFF. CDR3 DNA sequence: TGTGCCAGCAGCTCCCAAACAGACACTGAAGCTTTCTTT.

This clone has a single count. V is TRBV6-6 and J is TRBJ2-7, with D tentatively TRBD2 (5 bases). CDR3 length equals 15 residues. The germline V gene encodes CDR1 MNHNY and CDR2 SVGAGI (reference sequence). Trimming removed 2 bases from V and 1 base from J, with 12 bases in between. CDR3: CASSYIRTSSYEQYF. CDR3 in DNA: TGTGCCAGCAGTTACATTCGTACTAGTTCCTACGAGCAGTACTTC.

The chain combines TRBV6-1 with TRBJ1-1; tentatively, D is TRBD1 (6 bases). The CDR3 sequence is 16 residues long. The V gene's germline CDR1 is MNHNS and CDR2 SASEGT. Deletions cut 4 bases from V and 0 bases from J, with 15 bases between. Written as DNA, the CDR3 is TGTGCCAGCAGTGGGTCCGGGACATTGATGAACACTGAAGCTTTCTTT. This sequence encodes CASSGSGTLMNTEAFF.

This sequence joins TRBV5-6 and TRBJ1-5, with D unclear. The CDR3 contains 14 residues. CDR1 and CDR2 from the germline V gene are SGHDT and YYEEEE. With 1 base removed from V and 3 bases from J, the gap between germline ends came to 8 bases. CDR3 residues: CASSLTHFNQPQHF. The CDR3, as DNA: TGTGCCAGCAGCTTGACGCATTTCAATCAGCCCCAGCATTTT.

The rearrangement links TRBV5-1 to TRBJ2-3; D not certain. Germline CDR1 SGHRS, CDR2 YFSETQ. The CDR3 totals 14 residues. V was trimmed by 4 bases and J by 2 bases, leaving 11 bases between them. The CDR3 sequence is CASSIPPFTDTQYF. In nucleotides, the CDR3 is TGCGCCAGCAGCATCCCACCTTTCACAGATACGCAGTATTTT. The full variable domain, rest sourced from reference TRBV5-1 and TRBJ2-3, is KAGVTQTPRYLIKTRGQQVTLSCSPISGHRSVSWYQQTPGQGLQFLFEYFSETQRNKGNFPGRFSGRQFSNSRSEMNVSTLELGDSALYLCASSIPPFTDTQYFGPGTRLTVL.

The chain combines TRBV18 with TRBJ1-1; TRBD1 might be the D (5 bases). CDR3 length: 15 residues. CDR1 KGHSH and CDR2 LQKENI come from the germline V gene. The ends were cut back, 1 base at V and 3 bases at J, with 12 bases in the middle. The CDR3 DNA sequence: TGTGCCAGCTCACCACGGGGGGGAATGGACACTGAAGCTTTCTTT. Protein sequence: CASSPRGGMDTEAFF.

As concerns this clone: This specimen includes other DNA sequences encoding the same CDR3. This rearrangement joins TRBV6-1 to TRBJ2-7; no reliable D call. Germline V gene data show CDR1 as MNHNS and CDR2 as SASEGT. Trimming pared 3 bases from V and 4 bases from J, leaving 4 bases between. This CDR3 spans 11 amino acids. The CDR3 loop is CASSDFYEQYF. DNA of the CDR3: TGTGCCAGCAGTGATTTTTACGAGCAGTACTTC.

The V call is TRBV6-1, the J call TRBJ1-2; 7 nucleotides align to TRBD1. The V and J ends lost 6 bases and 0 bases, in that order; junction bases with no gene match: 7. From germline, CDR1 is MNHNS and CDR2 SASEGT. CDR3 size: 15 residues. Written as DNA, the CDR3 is TGTGCCAGCAGCGATAGGGACAGAGCTAACTATGGCTACACCTTC. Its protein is CASSDRDRANYGYTF.